The present entry profiles one TCR beta chain with its context. Original processing methods: Reference gene primer amplification in the assay estimated nucleated cell counts. Assay: immunoSEQ multiplex PCR; the TCRdb copy retains only in-frame clones and omits some. That table gives V, J and clone size, and the DNA gave D and trimming. The data show nearly 200,000 clones, approximately 81% seen once. The CDR3 loop spans 18 amino acids. Trimming removed 2 bases from V and 0 bases from J, with 18 bases in between. Germline V gene data show CDR1 as SGHRS and CDR2 as YFSETQ. The record originates from a study of blood T cell repertoires in COVID-19. In the study overall: The United States, Italy and Spain were the sources of the acute and convalescent COVID-19 samples. Sample material is recorded as cDNA or gDNA derived from T cells, B-cell-depleted T cells, or PBMCs.

V usage is TRBV5-1 and J usage is TRBJ1-3; tentatively, D is TRBD1 (5 bases). This sequence originates from a human donor in a cohort sampled during active COVID-19. Input material: peripheral blood. The CDR3 nucleotides read TGCGCCAGCAGCTTTGGGGCTCCCTCGACAAGCTCTGGAAACACCATATATTTT. This codes for CASSFGAPSTSSGNTIYF.